A single sample gave rise to the 5 T cell receptor beta chains below, sequenced in a study of cytomegalovirus exposure and HLA in healthy donors. Libraries were prepared by immunoSEQ multiplex PCR; TCRdb keeps only in-frame clonotypes and omits some of them. The table includes 90,000 to 150,000 clones, less than 90% detected once. The source material was PBMCs. These receptors were obtained from a man aged 18 to 30 in good health and CMV-seropositive.

The gene calls are TRBV5-1 and TRBJ1-1; TRBD1 matches at 10 bases. Germline assignment: CDR1 SGHRS and CDR2 YFSETQ. Germline trimming cut 7 bases from V and 2 bases from J; bases unmatched to any gene: 8. CDR3 length: 15 residues. The CDR3 coding sequence is TGCGCCAGCCGGACAGGGGGGGTCCTTAACACTGAAGCTTTCTTT. Translation gives CASRTGGVLNTEAFF.

V gene TRBV6-1 combines with J gene TRBJ1-6; tentatively, D is TRBD1 (5 bases). The CDR3 extends over 15 amino acids. V was shortened by 2 bases and J by 5 bases, with 10 bases between the two germline ends. The germline V gene has CDR1 MNHNS and CDR2 SASEGT. The CDR3 bases are TGTGCCAGCAGTGAACAGGGTCTTAATAATTCACCCCTCCACTTT. Protein product: CASSEQGLNNSPLHF.

The J gene is TRBJ2-7, the V gene TRBV10-1; 9 positions agree with TRBD2. The CDR3 totals 18 residues. Germline loops: CDR1 WNHNN, CDR2 SYGVQD (reference sequence). J was trimmed by 3 bases and V by 3 bases; bases with no gene match: 15. The chain's CDR3 is CASSDQFSLAGDYYEQYF. As DNA, the CDR3 is TGCGCCAGCAGTGACCAGTTCTCCTTAGCGGGGGATTACTACGAGCAGTACTTC.

The chain links TRBV7-2 to TRBJ1-1; no firm D call. This CDR3 region has 13 residues. Trimming pared 2 bases from V and 1 base from J, leaving 5 bases between. CDR1 is SGHTA, CDR2 FQGNSA, per germline. The CDR3 is CASSLLGNTEAFF. CDR3 nucleotides: TGTGCCAGCAGCTTACTCGGGAACACTGAAGCTTTCTTT.

This clone was counted only a few times. This chain joins TRBV2 and TRBJ1-4, with unresolved D. The CDR3 runs to 14 residues. Trimming removed 5 bases from V and 5 bases from J, with 12 bases in between. From germline, CDR1 is SNHLY and CDR2 FYNNEI. The DNA for the CDR3 is TGTGCCAGCAGTCAGAGGGCCCCAAATGAAAAACTGTTTTTT. It is translated as CASSQRAPNEKLFF.